The 15 T cell receptor beta chains listed next were all sequenced from one sample in a study of long-term antiretroviral therapy in people with HIV. Running of the v3.0 immunoSEQ assay took place at survey level. TCRdb's table, derived via immunoSEQ multiplex PCR, lists solely in-frame clones and lacks some. The profile shows roughly 16,000 clones, 90% to 95% of them singletons. This specimen consisted of unsorted PBMCs, obtained more than 10 years after starting antiretroviral therapy. The receptors stem from a young man with HIV.

CDR3: CAISELGQDNQPQHF. In DNA, the CDR3 is TGTGCCATCAGTGAGTTGGGACAGGATAATCAGCCCCAGCATTTT. The genes are TRBV10-3 and TRBJ1-5; TRBD1 aligns across 8 bases. CDR3 length: 15 residues. J lost 4 bases, V lost 1 base, and 3 bases had no gene match. Looked up from germline, CDR1 is ENHRY and CDR2 is SYGVKD.

The V and J genes are TRBV27 and TRBJ1-3; perhaps TRBD1 as D (5 bases). V dropped 2 bases and J dropped 1 base, with 12 bases sitting between them. From germline, CDR1 is MNHEY and CDR2 SMNVEV (reference sequence). The CDR3 has 16 residues. The CDR3 reads CASSLGSGGSGNTIYF. The DNA of the CDR3 is TGTGCCAGCAGTTTAGGGTCGGGGGGTTCTGGAAACACCATATATTTT.

The chain combines TRBV25-1 with TRBJ1-4; D unresolved. The germline gives CDR1 MGHDK, CDR2 SYGVNS. The CDR3 consists of 13 residues. The V end lost 4 bases, the J end lost 4 bases, and 7 bases lay between the germline ends. This chain's CDR3 is CASSGRLNEKLFF. CDR3 DNA: TGTGCCAGCAGTGGCCGCCTTAATGAAAAACTGTTTTTT.

This chain connects TRBV10-3 to TRBJ2-1; D not certain. CDR1 and CDR2 from the germline V gene are ENHRY and SYGVKD. Trimming left V 2 bases short and J 9 bases short, with 5 bases between. This CDR3 spans 11 amino acids. CDR3 loop: CAISETVEQFF. CDR3 nucleotides: TGTGCCATCAGTGAGACGGTTGAGCAGTTCTTC.

The chain uses TRBV29-1 and TRBJ1-5; no clear D. The CDR3 totals 14 residues. Germline V gene data show CDR1 as SQVTM and CDR2 as ANQGSEA. Trimming removed 4 bases from V and 2 bases from J, with 12 bases in between. CDR3 DNA: TGCAGCGTTGTTGGGCCGGGCGGCAATCAGCCCCAGCATTTT. Translating gives CSVVGPGGNQPQHF.

The chain carries TRBV28 and TRBJ1-4; 8 bases line up with TRBD1. This CDR3 spans 14 amino acids. The junction had 8 bases not matched to a gene; V was cut back by 6 bases and J by 8 bases. Per the germline V gene, CDR1 is MDHEN and CDR2 is SYDVKM. CDR3 in DNA: TGTGCCAGCAGAAGCCGGGGACAGGACGAAAAACTGTTTTTT. Encoded protein: CASRSRGQDEKLFF.

V usage is TRBV11-1 and J usage is TRBJ2-5; 10 bases fit TRBD1. The CDR3 contains 15 residues. From germline, CDR1 is SGHAT and CDR2 FQDESV (reference sequence). Trimming removed 5 bases from V and 5 bases from J; junction bases left unmatched: 8. The CDR3 loop reads CASSPSTGGGETQYF. CDR3 DNA sequence: TGTGCCAGCAGCCCATCGACAGGGGGCGGGGAGACCCAGTACTTC.

The genes are TRBV7-2 and TRBJ2-3, with 8 bases that match TRBD1. V shed 4 bases, J shed 4 bases, and the junction held 10 bases outside the gene matches. CDR1 SGHTA and CDR2 FQGNSA come from the germline V gene. There are 16 residues in the CDR3. The CDR3 sequence is CASSYQPGGMPDTQYF. Here the CDR3 DNA reads TGTGCCAGCAGCTACCAACCAGGGGGCATGCCAGATACGCAGTATTTT.

This chain joins TRBV27 and TRBJ1-6, with D tentatively TRBD1 (5 bases). CDR1 is MNHEY, CDR2 SMNVEV, per germline (reference sequence). This CDR3 comprises 16 residues. Trimming shortened V by 2 bases and J by 3 bases, and 11 bases separated the two germline ends. The CDR3 region has the DNA TGTGCCAGCAGTTTAGGCGGGGCCGGCTATAATTCACCCCTCCACTTT. Translating gives CASSLGGAGYNSPLHF.

This clone has a single count. The genes are TRBV2 and TRBJ1-6, with D perhaps matching TRBD1 (5 bases). V lost 6 bases, J lost 1 base, and 13 bases lay in between. Looked up from germline, CDR1 is SNHLY and CDR2 is FYNNEI. The CDR3 loop spans 16 amino acids. CDR3 coding DNA: TGTGCCAGCAGCGGGGGGGGGTGGTCCTATAATTCACCCCTCCACTTT. Its protein product is CASSGGGWSYNSPLHF.

J is TRBJ1-5 and V is TRBV18, with a possible D match to TRBD1 (6 bases). CDR1 and CDR2 from the germline V gene are KGHSH and LQKENI. Trimming pared 4 bases from V and 7 bases from J, leaving 11 bases between. The CDR3 is 13 residues long. CDR3 amino acids: CASSLGGGQPQHF. The CDR3 coding sequence is TGTGCCAGCTCACTGGGGGGCGGACAGCCCCAGCATTTT.

The chain joins TRBV4-2 to TRBJ2-3, with 9 bases that match TRBD2. The CDR3 length is 17 residues. Germline V gives CDR1 LGHNA, CDR2 YNFKEQ. J lost 4 bases, V lost 2 bases, and 10 bases had no gene match. CDR3 residues: CASSQRGAGGLADTQYF. The CDR3 coding sequence is TGTGCCAGCAGCCAAAGGGGCGCGGGGGGGCTCGCAGATACGCAGTATTTT.

This chain uses TRBV5-4 with TRBJ1-6; TRBD1 is a possible D gene (6 bases). The CDR3 is 15 residues long. V was cut by 3 bases and J by 8 bases, with 15 bases left in between. CDR1 and CDR2 (germline): SGHNT, YYREEE (reference sequence). The CDR3 sequence is CASSSGQPGDSPLHF. CDR3 DNA: TGTGCCAGCAGCTCTGGACAGCCAGGGGATTCACCCCTCCACTTT.

The chain links TRBV29-1 to TRBJ2-1, with D possibly TRBD2 on 5 matching bases. The CDR3 is 15 amino acids. CDR1 SQVTM and CDR2 ANQGSEA come from the germline V gene. Trimming left V 5 bases short and J 4 bases short, with 18 bases between. The CDR3 sequence: CSVFPPSGLYNEQFF. DNA for the CDR3: TGCAGCGTTTTCCCACCCAGCGGCCTATACAATGAGCAGTTCTTC.

V and J are TRBV6-5 and TRBJ1-5; the D is unclear. CDR1 is MNHEY and CDR2 is SVGAGI in the germline V gene. This CDR3 spans 15 amino acids. V dropped 0 bases and J dropped 6 bases, with 12 bases sitting between them. The CDR3 nucleotides read TGTGCCAGCAGTTACTCGATTCCCCCCGGTCAGCCCCAGCATTTT. Protein: CASSYSIPPGQPQHF.